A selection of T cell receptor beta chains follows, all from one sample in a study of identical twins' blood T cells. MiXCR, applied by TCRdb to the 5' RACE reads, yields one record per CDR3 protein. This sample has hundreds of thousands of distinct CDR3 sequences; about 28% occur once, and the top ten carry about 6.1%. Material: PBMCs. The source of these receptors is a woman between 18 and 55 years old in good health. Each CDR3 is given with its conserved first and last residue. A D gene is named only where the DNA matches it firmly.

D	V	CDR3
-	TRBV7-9	CASSSSGVGYTF
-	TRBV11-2	CASSPIGATRQNTGELFF
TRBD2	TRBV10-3	CAVTSGHTDTQYF
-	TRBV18	CASSPPLSSGNTIYF
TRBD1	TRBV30	CACRRGTYNEQFF
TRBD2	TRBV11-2	CASSLDERLAYF
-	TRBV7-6	CASSLLGGSGASYNGQFF
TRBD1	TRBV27	CASSYKPGQGYEQYF
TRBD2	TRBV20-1	CSARRAGGNTGELFF
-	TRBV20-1	CSASRGASYNEQFF
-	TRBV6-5	CASREYNEQFF
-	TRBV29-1	CSVEFGGAGNQPQHF
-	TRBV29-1	CSVERTDYGYTF
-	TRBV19	CASSMGQMNTEAFF
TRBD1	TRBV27	CASSSGQGANTEAFF
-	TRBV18	CASSPSQGANYGYTF
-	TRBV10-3	CAISESRGSNTEAFF
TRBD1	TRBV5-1	CASSRGQGPYNEQFF
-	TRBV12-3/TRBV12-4	CASSLSPASGNQPQHF
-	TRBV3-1	CASSQARNSPLHF
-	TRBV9	CAIGGAGFPTDTQYF
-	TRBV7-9	CASSLEGGKPIYF
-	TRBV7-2	CASSMLHEQYF
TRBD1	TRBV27	CASSFRTGGVGYTF
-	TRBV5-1	CASSLIPGASNTEALF
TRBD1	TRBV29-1	CSTTGGSNTGELFF
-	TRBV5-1	CASSSPHSGNYEQYF
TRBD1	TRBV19	CASSMGQRNTGELFF
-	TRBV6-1	CASSGRAAYGYTF
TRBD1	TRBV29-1	CSVVSGQTSNTEAFF
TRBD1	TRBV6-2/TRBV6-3	CASRPRDRGLSHTDTQYF
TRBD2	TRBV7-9	CASSSGTSGLNEQFF
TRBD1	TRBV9	CASSVAGQSFSGNTIYF